This entry lists 16 T cell receptor beta chains sequenced from one sample in a study of tumor-infiltrating lymphocytes in primary liver carcinoma. It was unsorted whole blood that yielded blood RNA, and germline DNA was also extracted. The authors made TCR beta cDNA from around 500 ng total RNA with a constant-region primer. Investigators got TCR beta libraries out of three nested multiplex PCR rounds, done with slightly modified ARM-PCR. Researchers ran the first two PCR rounds for about 11 cycles each with TRBV1-TRBV30 forward primers and a C-beta reverse primer. TCRdb analysed the multiplex PCR reads with MiXCR anew, one entry per CDR3 protein. The repertoire holds approximately 330,000 distinct CDR3 sequences, with less than 65% as singletons. Material for sequencing was peripheral blood. Receptors were obtained from a man in his forties with primary liver carcinoma and hepatitis B virus infection.

This clonotype was seen a handful of times. This could be a read error, since a much larger clone is one nucleotide away. The chain uses TRBV29-1 and TRBJ2-5; D unclear. V dropped 0 bases and J dropped 5 bases, with 7 bases sitting between them. The CDR3 loop spans 12 amino acids. The germline V gene encodes CDR1 SQVTM and CDR2 ANQGSEA. This CDR3 reads CSVEEGPETQYF. The DNA of the CDR3 is TGCAGCGTTGAAGAGGGTCCGGAGACCCAGTACTTC.

Comments on this clonotype: Compared with germline, one end of the junction differs, possibly owing to a read error. The CDR3 nucleotides are TGTGCCACCAGTTACGGAGTACCACTCAATCAGCCCCAGCATTTT. Translating it yields CATSYGVPLNQPQHF. The rearrangement links TRBV6-5 to TRBJ1-5, with no clear D. Germline lookup yields CDR1 MNHEY and CDR2 SVGAGI. The length of the CDR3 is 15 residues.

This clonotype was seen more than once but under ten times. This chain links TRBV28 with TRBJ1-1, with TRBD1 matching over 10 bases. Germline assignment: CDR1 MDHEN and CDR2 SYDVKM. V gave up 5 bases and J gave up 5 bases; unmatched junction bases: 8. CDR3 size: 15 residues. The CDR3 region is CASSGGGQGWTEAFF. CDR3 coding DNA: TGTGCCAGCAGTGGCGGGGGACAGGGGTGGACTGAAGCTTTCTTT.

This clonotype appeared a single time. The genes are TRBV14 and TRBJ2-5; no definite D call. Germline V gene sequence: CDR1 SGHDN, CDR2 FVKESK. CDR3 length equals 12 residues. Trimming took off 0 bases at V and 5 bases at J, with 4 bases between the two ends. The DNA for the CDR3 is TGTGCCAGCAGCCAAGATCCGGAGACCCAGTACTTC. Encoded protein: CASSQDPETQYF. Combining the CDR3 with reference TRBV14 and TRBJ2-5 gives the whole variable domain EAGVTQFPSHSVIEKGQTVTLRCDPISGHDNLYWYRRVMGKEIKFLLHFVKESKQDESGMPNNRFLAERTGGTYSTLKVQPAELEDSGVYFCASSQDPETQYFGPGTRLLVL.

Remarks on this clonotype: Mismatch with germline at one junction end may stem from a read error. The chain combines TRBV11-2 with TRBJ2-3; the D is unclear. Germline V CDR1 and CDR2: SGHAT, FQNNGV. The CDR3 consists of 16 residues. In DNA, the CDR3 is TGTGTCAGCAGCTTATCTTCACACGGAGACACAGATACGCAACATTTT. The encoded protein is CVSSLSSHGDTDTQHF.

A word on this clonotype: A clone one base away is much larger, so this may be a read error. The chain joins TRBV6-5 to TRBJ2-3, with TRBD2 matching 11 bases. Germline V CDR1 and CDR2: MNHEY, SVGAGI. The CDR3 sequence is 14 residues long. The junction had 6 bases not matched to a gene; V was cut back by 7 bases and J by 6 bases. The chain's CDR3 is CASNLAGGPDTQYF. The CDR3 DNA follows: TGTGCCAGCAATTTAGCGGGAGGGCCGGATACGCAGTATTTT.

In its sample, this clonotype was seen a few times. Germline is not matched at one junction end, which may reflect a read error. V and J are TRBV6-2 or TRBV6-3 and TRBJ2-2; 14 nucleotides match TRBD2. CDR1 and CDR2 from the germline V gene are MNHEY and SVGEGT. The CDR3 is 16 residues long. CDR3 protein: CASSSGLAGVVGGLFF. DNA of the CDR3: TGTGCCAGCAGTTCGGGACTAGCGGGAGTGGTCGGGGGGCTGTTTTTT.

This clonotype was counted ten times or more. The V call is TRBV4-3, the J call TRBJ2-1; no clear D gene. Germline CDR1 is LGHNA and CDR2 is YSLEER. V lost 0 bases and J 3 bases, leaving 9 bases between the germline ends. This CDR3 comprises 15 residues. CDR3 residues: CASSQDPASYNEQFF. The CDR3 DNA follows: TGCGCCAGCAGCCAAGATCCGGCCAGCTACAATGAGCAGTTCTTC.

The chain employs TRBV11-3 and TRBJ2-1; a weak D match, TRBD2 (6 bases). The germline gives CDR1 SGHNT, CDR2 YENEEA. The CDR3 is 13 residues long. Trimming took 7 bases from V and 4 from J, leaving 11 bases between them. CDR3 in amino acids: CASNVREYNEQFF. The CDR3 bases are TGTGCCAGCAACGTGCGGGAATACAATGAGCAGTTCTTC.

A note on this clonotype: At one of its ends the junction is not consistent with the germline gene, which may arise from a read error. This chain joins TRBV11-2 and TRBJ2-1, with D possibly matching TRBD1 (5 bases). The CDR3 loop spans 15 amino acids. Germline CDR1 reads SGHAT; CDR2 reads FQNNGV. DNA for the CDR3: TGTGCCAGCACCTTAGACGAGACAGCACGTCTTGAGCAGTGCTTC. Its translation: CASTLDETARLEQCF.

The table lists this clonotype with many counts. The chain uses TRBV12-5 and TRBJ1-2, with a possible D match to TRBD1 (5 bases). V was trimmed by 6 bases and J by 6 bases, leaving 14 bases between them. In germline, CDR1 is LGHNT, CDR2 FRNRAP. CDR3 length: 13 amino acids. The CDR3 reads CASGWDPANGYTF. For the CDR3, the DNA is TGTGCTAGTGGCTGGGACCCTGCGAATGGCTACACCTTC.

This clonotype came up many times. This chain connects TRBV4-1 to TRBJ2-1, with D hard to call. Trimming took 1 base from V and 9 from J, leaving 13 bases between them. The CDR3 contains 14 residues. Germline V CDR1 and CDR2: MGHRA, YSYEKL. Here the CDR3 reads CASSQVGSLGEQFF. The CDR3 region has the DNA TGCGCCAGCAGCCAAGTGGGTAGCCTCGGTGAGCAGTTCTTC.

Of note for this clonotype: In this CDR3 the conserved last residue, phenylalanine or tryptophan, is missing, so a read error is likely. The chain links TRBV29-1 to TRBJ1-2; D is uncertain. Germline V gene data show CDR1 as SQVTM and CDR2 as ANQGSEA. This CDR3 has 13 amino acids. Trimming pared 1 base from V and 3 bases from J, leaving 9 bases between. CDR3 nucleotides: TGCAGCGTTGAAGGGTTTCGGCACTATGGCTACACCCTC. Translated: CSVEGFRHYGYTL.

On this clonotype itself: One end of the junction varies from germline; a read error may be responsible. J is TRBJ1-2 and V is TRBV29-1; TRBD1 matches 8 bases. The CDR3 has 12 amino acids. Germline V CDR1 and CDR2: SQVTM, ANQGSEA. The CDR3 sequence: CNVELGAGGYSF. CDR3 bases: TGCAACGTTGAACTCGGGGCAGGGGGCTACAGCTTC.

Concerning this clonotype itself: This may stem from a read error, because a much larger clone lies one nucleotide away. This chain joins TRBV30 and TRBJ2-3; possible D gene TRBD1, 5 bases. The CDR3 sequence is 13 residues long. The germline V gene has CDR1 GTSNPN and CDR2 SVGIG (reference sequence). The CDR3 loop reads CVWSINGADTQYF. For the CDR3, the DNA is TGTGTCTGGAGTATAAATGGGGCGGATACGCAGTATTTT.

Worth noting for this clonotype: Germline and junction disagree at one end, which may indicate a read error. The chain recombines TRBV4-1 with TRBJ2-1; 14 bases fit TRBD2. Germline V lookup: CDR1 MGHRA, CDR2 YSYEKL. CDR3 size: 15 residues. The CDR3 region has the DNA TGCGCCAGAAGCCTCCGGACTAGCGGGGGGAATGAGCAGTTCTTC. Encoded protein: CARSLRTSGGNEQFF.